This T cell receptor (beta chain) originates from a study of blood T cell repertoires in COVID-19. Study-level background: Collection of acute and convalescent COVID-19 samples took place in the United States, Italy and Spain.

In the study's own analysis: Reference gene primer amplification gave nucleated cell count estimates. Some clones are missing from TCRdb's copy, which holds only in-frame ones; the method was immunoSEQ multiplex PCR. That table is the source of V, J and clone size, and D and trimming were worked out from the DNA. The sample records more than 150,000 clones, approximately 84% being singletons. Sequencing was done on a sample of peripheral blood. This clonotype was sampled from an elderly woman with acute or convalescent COVID-19.

The CDR3 bases are TGTGCCAGCAGTTACTCTCAGAAAAACTATGGCTACACCTTC. This codes for CASSYSQKNYGYTF. The rearrangement links TRBV6-2 or TRBV6-3 to TRBJ1-2, with D hard to call. The CDR3 loop spans 14 amino acids. Trimming shortened V by 0 bases and J by 2 bases, and 7 bases separated the two germline ends. Germline values: CDR1 MNHEY, CDR2 SVGEGT.